Shown below are 18 T cell receptor beta chains from a single sample sequenced in a study of immune evolution from preneoplasia to lung adenocarcinoma. Sequencing was performed with immunoSEQ multiplex PCR; in TCRdb, only in-frame clones are kept and a portion is missing. The sample has approximately 2,700 clones, 80% to 85% seen once. Sequences were obtained from FFPE invasive lung adenocarcinoma tissue. All receptors come from a person aged 60 to 85 with invasive lung adenocarcinoma.

The V and J genes are TRBV4-1 and TRBJ2-2, with D unclear. V was pared by 0 bases and J by 4 bases, with 6 bases between. Per the germline V gene, CDR1 is MGHRA and CDR2 is YSYEKL. This CDR3 spans 14 amino acids. The CDR3 sequence: CASSQDWATGELFF. CDR3 nucleotide sequence: TGCGCCAGCAGCCAAGATTGGGCCACCGGGGAGCTGTTTTTT.

The V call is TRBV5-1, the J call TRBJ2-5, with D unclear. From germline, CDR1 is SGHRS and CDR2 YFSETQ. The CDR3 totals 12 residues. V lost 4 bases, J lost 2 bases, and 6 bases lay in between. Here the CDR3 DNA reads TGCGCCAGCAGCCCAACACAAGAGACCCAGTACTTC. Translating it yields CASSPTQETQYF.

This chain joins TRBV7-2 and TRBJ1-5, with D unresolved. The CDR3 contains 15 residues. V was shortened by 2 bases and J by 4 bases, with 12 bases between the two germline ends. CDR1 SGHTA and CDR2 FQGNSA come from the germline V gene. As DNA, the CDR3 is TGTGCCAGCAGCTTATTGGGCAACATTAATCAGCCCCAGCATTTT. Translation gives CASSLLGNINQPQHF.

This rearrangement joins TRBV5-5 to TRBJ2-5; D is undetermined. Germline V lookup: CDR1 SGHKS, CDR2 YYEKEE (reference sequence). This CDR3 has 13 residues. The V and J ends lost 4 bases and 4 bases respectively, with 11 bases between them. The CDR3 sequence is CASSIGPGETQYF. The CDR3 DNA reads TGTGCCAGCAGCATAGGGCCGGGAGAGACCCAGTACTTC.

V is TRBV4-1 and J is TRBJ1-2; D unresolved. Per the germline V gene, CDR1 is MGHRA and CDR2 is YSYEKL. V lost 0 bases and J 1 base, leaving 18 bases between the germline ends. This CDR3 spans 18 amino acids. The CDR3 protein is CASSQDWVGLGGNYGYTF. DNA of the CDR3: TGCGCCAGCAGCCAAGATTGGGTTGGACTTGGCGGTAACTATGGCTACACCTTC.

This sequence joins TRBV15 and TRBJ1-5, with 7 bases identical to TRBD1. CDR1 is LNHNV, CDR2 YYDKDF, per germline (reference sequence). The CDR3 covers 17 residues. With V trimmed by 0 bases and J by 1 base, 6 bases remained unmatched. DNA for the CDR3: TGTGCCACCAGCAGAGATCACAGGGGTAGGAGCAATCAGCCCCAGCATTTT. It yields the protein CATSRDHRGRSNQPQHF.

The chain is built from TRBV7-2 and TRBJ1-5; D is possibly TRBD1 (5 bases). Germline CDR1 is SGHTA and CDR2 is FQGNSA. V gave up 4 bases and J gave up 0 bases, with 10 bases separating them. The CDR3 has 15 residues. CDR3 sequence (DNA): TGTGCCAGCAGCTCCCAGGGAATTAGCAATCAGCCCCAGCATTTT. Translation gives CASSSQGISNQPQHF.

The genes are TRBV15 and TRBJ2-4; a possible D gene is TRBD2 (7 bases). Germline V lookup: CDR1 LNHNV, CDR2 YYDKDF (reference sequence). V was cut by 3 bases and J by 8 bases, with 20 bases left in between. CDR3 length: 16 residues. CDR3 DNA: TGTGCCACCAGCAGGGGGACTACAGGGCAATCAGACATTCAGTACTTC. Translation gives CATSRGTTGQSDIQYF.

The rearrangement uses TRBV5-6 and TRBJ1-3; D is unclear. Germline V gene sequence: CDR1 SGHDT, CDR2 YYEEEE. The V end lost 7 bases, the J end lost 0 bases, and 8 bases lay between the germline ends. This CDR3 has 13 residues. The DNA for the CDR3 is TGTGCCAGCGGACTGGGCTCTGGAAACACCATATATTTT. The encoded protein is CASGLGSGNTIYF.

This clone has a single count. The chain carries TRBV19 and TRBJ1-2; D is perhaps TRBD1 (5 bases). Deletions cut 5 bases from V and 3 bases from J, with 13 bases between. The CDR3 is 14 amino acids. CDR1 and CDR2 (germline): LNHDA, SQIVND (reference sequence). The CDR3: CASSRGNRDYGYTF. In DNA, the CDR3 is TGTGCCAGTAGTCGGGGGAACCGAGACTATGGCTACACCTTC.

J is TRBJ2-2 and V is TRBV19, with D possibly TRBD2 on 6 matching bases. This CDR3 has 16 amino acids. V was pared by 5 bases and J by 8 bases, with 21 bases between. Germline lookup yields CDR1 LNHDA and CDR2 SQIVND (reference sequence). CDR3 residues: CASSEALADKTGELFF. The CDR3 nucleotides read TGTGCCAGTAGTGAGGCACTAGCCGATAAAACGGGGGAGCTGTTTTTT.

This clone showed up just once. At one of its ends the junction is not consistent with the germline gene, which may arise from a read error. The sample contains more than one DNA sequence encoding this CDR3. This chain uses TRBV10-1 with TRBJ1-1; D unclear. Germline V gene sequence: CDR1 WNHNN, CDR2 SYGVQD (reference sequence). The CDR3 spans 14 residues. CDR3 DNA sequence: TGCGCCAGTAGTGAGAGGGATGGGGTCGGTGAAGCTTTCTTT. The encoded protein is CASSERDGVGEAFF.

The chain uses TRBV11-2 and TRBJ2-1; D unclear. V was shortened by 0 bases and J by 13 bases, with 13 bases between the two germline ends. This CDR3 has 13 residues. CDR1 is SGHAT, CDR2 FQNNGV, per germline. CDR3 loop: CASSLDDRTSQFF. For the CDR3, the DNA is TGTGCCAGCAGCTTAGATGACCGGACGAGTCAGTTCTTC.

The J gene is TRBJ2-7, the V gene TRBV28; a weak D match, TRBD1 (6 bases). The germline V gene encodes CDR1 MDHEN and CDR2 SYDVKM. V gave up 6 bases and J gave up 9 bases, with 21 bases separating them. This CDR3 comprises 14 residues. CDR3 loop: CASSLPQGLRGQYF. CDR3 nucleotide sequence: TGTGCCAGCAGCCTGCCACAGGGTCTACGAGGGCAGTACTTC.

The J gene is TRBJ2-1, the V gene TRBV9, with D maybe TRBD1 (7 bases). Germline assignment: CDR1 SGDLS and CDR2 YYNGEE. The CDR3 contains 14 residues. Trimming stripped 3 bases from V and 8 bases from J, with 15 bases between. The CDR3, as DNA: TGTGCCAGCAGCGCCAGGGGGGAGTTGGATGAGCAGTTCTTC. Amino acid sequence: CASSARGELDEQFF.

A few counts support this clone. The chain uses TRBV7-3 and TRBJ2-1; weak D call: TRBD2 (6 bases). The length of the CDR3 is 17 residues. Trimming removed 5 bases at V and 1 base at J, with 18 bases between. Germline V lookup: CDR1 SGHTA, CDR2 FQGTGA. CDR3 coding DNA: TGTGCCAGCAGCCGATCGGTGGGAGGCCTTTCCTACAATGAGCAGTTCTTC. Translating it yields CASSRSVGGLSYNEQFF.

The rearrangement uses TRBV6-5 and TRBJ2-2; D may be TRBD1 or TRBD2 (5 bases each). Germline V gene sequence: CDR1 MNHEY, CDR2 SVGAGI. The CDR3 covers 14 residues. Trimming left V 2 bases short and J 2 bases short, with 6 bases between. The CDR3 DNA reads TGTGCCAGCAGTTACGGGGACAACACCGGGGAGCTGTTTTTT. It yields the protein CASSYGDNTGELFF.

This clone was counted a single time. V usage is TRBV6-6 and J usage is TRBJ2-5, with D possibly being TRBD1 (6 bases). Germline V lookup: CDR1 MNHNY, CDR2 SVGAGI (reference sequence). V was cut by 6 bases and J by 2 bases, with 10 bases left in between. This CDR3 region has 13 residues. DNA of the CDR3: TGTGCCAGCAGCCCTGGACAGCAAGAGACCCAGTACTTC. Amino acid sequence: CASSPGQQETQYF.